The following is a T cell receptor (beta chain) sequence with its context. Its matching antigen is unknown. This CDR3 region has 13 residues. From germline, CDR1 is MGHRA and CDR2 YSYEKL. The germline V and J ends were trimmed by 0 bases and 6 bases, with 6 bases remaining between them. The data belong to a study of Ad26.COV2.S vaccination and SARS-CoV-2 variants. This table comes from immunoSEQ multiplex PCR, and its TCRdb copy is limited to in-frame clones, with some not included. The sample consists of about 680,000 clones, approximately 88% of them appearing once. Treatment indicated: roughly 19 received Ad26.COV2.S at low or high dose, single or two shots; five or six received placebo; per-sample allocation not given. Day 63 following the first vaccine or placebo injection was when the samples were taken. Study-level results: Reportedly, after vaccination the spike-specific CD8+ and CD4+ T cell responses displayed substantial breadth.

The specimen comprised peripheral blood, sampled in a trial of Ad26.COV2.S vaccine versus placebo. This chain links TRBV4-1 with TRBJ2-4; D is unresolved. The receptor was isolated from a person aged 18-65 years who received the Ad26.COV2.S COVID-19 vaccine or a placebo. CDR3 amino acids: CASSQDRLNIQYF. CDR3 DNA: TGCGCCAGCAGCCAAGATAGGCTAAACATTCAGTACTTC.